What follows are 12 T cell receptor beta chains derived from one specimen sequenced in a study of beta chain features in type 1 diabetes. No antigen has been assigned to these receptors. Broader study findings: All four CD4+ subsets of Type 1 diabetes patients contained TCRB CDR3s that were moderately but significantly shorter.

Investigators reverse transcribed all isolated RNA, so they sequenced expressed TCRB transcripts. Profiling relied on immunoSEQ multiplex PCR, and the TCRdb table lists in-frame clones only, not all of them. The data show approximately 360,000 clones, roughly 12% seen once. Sequencing was carried out using naive CD4+ T cells from blood. The receptors derive from a woman under 30 with type 1 diabetes.

The V and J genes are TRBV9 and TRBJ2-1; D gene ambiguous. The CDR3 extends over 13 amino acids. Trimming shortened V by 0 bases and J by 5 bases, and 6 bases separated the two germline ends. Per germline, CDR1 SGDLS and CDR2 YYNGEE. Here the CDR3 DNA reads TGTGCCAGCAGCGTAGCCCAGGACAATGAGCAGTTCTTC. This codes for CASSVAQDNEQFF. The full variable domain, with the rest looked up from reference TRBV9 and TRBJ2-1, is DSGVTQTPKHLITATGQRVTLRCSPRSGDLSVYWYQQSLDQGLQFLIQYYNGEERAKGNILERFSAQQFPDLHSELNLSSLELGDSALYFCASSVAQDNEQFFGPGTRLTVL.

This clone was seen a single time. The chain links TRBV19 to TRBJ2-7; D might be TRBD1 (5 bases). The V end lost 5 bases, the J end lost 3 bases, and 17 bases lay between the germline ends. The CDR3 extends over 15 amino acids. The germline V gene has CDR1 LNHDA and CDR2 SQIVND (reference sequence). In DNA, the CDR3 is TGTGCCAGTAGTTCCTCCCTGGCAGGGTTCTACGAGCAGTACTTC. It codes for CASSSSLAGFYEQYF. Supplemented by reference TRBV19 and TRBJ2-7, the full variable domain reads DGGITQSPKYLFRKEGQNVTLSCEQNLNHDAMYWYRQDPGQGLRLIYYSQIVNDFQKGDIAEGYSVSREKKESFPLTVTSAQKNPTAFYLCASSSSLAGFYEQYFGPGTRLTVT.

V and J are TRBV15 and TRBJ2-1; D is possibly TRBD2 (6 bases). The germline gives CDR1 LNHNV, CDR2 YYDKDF (reference sequence). This CDR3 comprises 15 residues. V lost 2 bases and J 4 bases, leaving 12 bases between the germline ends. This chain's CDR3 is CATSRKEGPYNEQFF. In nucleotides, the CDR3 is TGTGCCACCAGCAGAAAGGAGGGACCATACAATGAGCAGTTCTTC.

The V and J genes are TRBV27 and TRBJ1-6; D gene uncertain. CDR3 length: 14 residues. Trimming removed 3 bases at V and 9 bases at J, with 12 bases between. Germline V CDR1 and CDR2: MNHEY, SMNVEV (reference sequence). CDR3 region: CASSLRVTGSPLHF. CDR3 nucleotides: TGTGCCAGCAGTTTGAGGGTCACCGGTTCACCCCTCCACTTT.

The CDR3 protein is CASSLGFQETQYF. In DNA form, the CDR3 reads TGTGCCAGCTCACTCGGGTTTCAAGAGACCCAGTACTTC. This sequence joins TRBV18 and TRBJ2-5, with D hard to call. In germline, CDR1 is KGHSH, CDR2 LQKENI. The V end lost 4 bases, the J end lost 2 bases, and 8 bases lay between the germline ends. This CDR3 contains 13 residues.

A few counts support this clone. The chain links TRBV7-9 to TRBJ1-6; tentatively, D is TRBD1 (6 bases). The CDR3 length is 13 residues. V was trimmed by 9 bases and J by 12 bases, leaving 18 bases between them. Germline-derived CDR1 and CDR2 are SEHNR and FQNEAQ (reference sequence). The CDR3 nucleotides are TGTGCCAGTACTACAGGGCCCCGCGAACCCCTCCACTTT. Translation: CASTTGPREPLHF.

In this sample, this clone turned up a few times. The chain uses TRBV2 and TRBJ1-4, with TRBD1 as a possible D gene (6 bases). The CDR3 covers 15 residues. Germline loops: CDR1 SNHLY, CDR2 FYNNEI. Trimming pared 5 bases from V and 0 bases from J, leaving 10 bases between. The CDR3 sequence is CASSRDKTTNEKLFF. DNA of the CDR3: TGTGCCAGCAGTAGGGACAAAACAACTAATGAAAAACTGTTTTTT.

V is TRBV7-9 and J is TRBJ1-1; 7 bases fit TRBD1. Losses at the gene ends were 5 bases for V and 5 bases for J; bases not matched to a gene: 8. Germline-derived CDR1 and CDR2 are SEHNR and FQNEAQ (reference sequence). The CDR3 consists of 14 residues. The CDR3 DNA reads TGTGCCAGCAGCCACGAGGGGGCTGGAACTGAAGCTTTCTTT. Protein product: CASSHEGAGTEAFF.

This chain joins TRBV7-9 and TRBJ2-3, with 9 bases identical to TRBD2. The V gene's germline CDR1 is SEHNR and CDR2 FQNEAQ (reference sequence). The junction had 4 bases not matched to a gene; V was cut back by 3 bases and J by 0 bases. The CDR3 spans 16 residues. The CDR3 reads CASSFGLASSTDTQYF. CDR3 bases: TGTGCCAGCAGCTTCGGACTAGCGTCGAGCACAGATACGCAGTATTTT.

This clone has more than one count but fewer than ten. The CDR3 nucleotides are TGCAGCGTCAGGGGTAGCTACGAGCAGTACTTC. Amino acids: CSVRGSYEQYF. J is TRBJ2-7 and V is TRBV29-1; D might be TRBD1 (6 bases). The germline V gene encodes CDR1 SQVTM and CDR2 ANQGSEA. Trimming shortened V by 6 bases and J by 3 bases, and 9 bases separated the two germline ends. The CDR3 length is 11 residues.

In this sample, this clone turned up a few times. The chain links TRBV7-2 to TRBJ2-7; D is perhaps TRBD1 (6 bases). V lost 5 bases, J lost 7 bases, and 15 bases lay in between. Germline CDR1 and CDR2: SGHTA and FQGNSA. This CDR3 is built from 13 residues. The CDR3 nucleotides are TGTGCCAGCAGCCGACAGGTCCCGGAGGAGCAGTACTTC. It translates to CASSRQVPEEQYF.

Only a few counts were recorded for this clone. The genes are TRBV10-3 and TRBJ2-3; maybe TRBD1 (5 bases). The CDR3 has 15 residues. CDR1 is ENHRY, CDR2 SYGVKD, per germline. V shed 7 bases and J shed 4 bases, with 18 bases lying between them. CDR3 nucleotides: TGTGCCATCAAGTACGGTCCGGACATCGCAGATACGCAGTATTTT. Protein sequence: CAIKYGPDIADTQYF.